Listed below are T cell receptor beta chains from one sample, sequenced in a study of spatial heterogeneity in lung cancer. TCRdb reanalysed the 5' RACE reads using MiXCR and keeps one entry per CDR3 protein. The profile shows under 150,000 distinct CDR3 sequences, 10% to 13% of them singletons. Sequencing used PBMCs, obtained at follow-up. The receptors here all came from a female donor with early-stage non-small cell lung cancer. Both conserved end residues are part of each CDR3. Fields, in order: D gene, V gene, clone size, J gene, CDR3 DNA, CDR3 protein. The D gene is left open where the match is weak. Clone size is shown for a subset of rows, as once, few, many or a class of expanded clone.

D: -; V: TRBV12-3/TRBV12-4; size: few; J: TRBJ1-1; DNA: TGTGCCAGCAACCCAGGCACGATGGGGCTAACTGAAGCTTTCTTT; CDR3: CASNPGTMGLTEAFF
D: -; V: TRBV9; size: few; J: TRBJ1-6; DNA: TGTGCCAGCAGCGCCACAGGGCGTAATTCACCCCTCCACTTT; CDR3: CASSATGRNSPLHF
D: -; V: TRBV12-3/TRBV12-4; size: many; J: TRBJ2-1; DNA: TGTGCCAGCAGTTCTGGGCAGGGTAATGTAAATGAGCAGTTCTTC; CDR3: CASSSGQGNVNEQFF
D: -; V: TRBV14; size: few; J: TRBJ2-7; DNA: TGTGCCAGCAGCCAAGTGGGGGTGAGGGAGCAGTACTTC; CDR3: CASSQVGVREQYF
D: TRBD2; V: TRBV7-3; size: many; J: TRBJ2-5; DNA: TGTGCCAGCAGCTTACTAGCGGGAGGACAAGAGACCCAGTACTTC; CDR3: CASSLLAGGQETQYF
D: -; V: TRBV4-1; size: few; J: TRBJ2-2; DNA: TGCGCCAGCAGCCAAGTTTTTGACACCGGGGAGCTGTTTTTT; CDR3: CASSQVFDTGELFF
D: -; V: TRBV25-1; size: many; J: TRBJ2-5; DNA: TGTGCCAGCGGTCGGGGGCTAGCTCAGGAGACCCAGTACTTC; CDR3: CASGRGLAQETQYF
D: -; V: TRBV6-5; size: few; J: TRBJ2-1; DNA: TGTGCCAGCAGGAGCTCTAGCACCAATGAGCAGTTCTTC; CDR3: CASRSSSTNEQFF
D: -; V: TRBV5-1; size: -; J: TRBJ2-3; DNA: TGCGCCAGCAGCCCCGGGACACTTAGCACAGATACGCAGTATTTT; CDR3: CASSPGTLSTDTQYF
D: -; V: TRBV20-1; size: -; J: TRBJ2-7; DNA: TGCAGTGCTAGTGGGAATCAGTACGAGCAGTACTTC; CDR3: CSASGNQYEQYF
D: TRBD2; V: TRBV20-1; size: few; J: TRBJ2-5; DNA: TGCAGTGCTACATTTCTAGCGGGATGGAATCAAGAGACCCAGTACTTC; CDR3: CSATFLAGWNQETQYF
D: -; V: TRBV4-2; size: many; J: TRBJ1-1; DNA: TGTGCCAGCAGCCAATTAAAGGGAAAGAACACTGAAGCTTTCTTT; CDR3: CASSQLKGKNTEAFF
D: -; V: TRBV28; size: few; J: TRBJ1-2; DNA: TGTGCCAGCAGTTTCGGGCCTTTCTACACCTTC; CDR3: CASSFGPFYTF
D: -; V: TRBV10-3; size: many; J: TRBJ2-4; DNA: TGTGCCATCAGTGCCGATCCAACATTCCGGCCGAACCCAAACATTCAGTACTTC; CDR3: CAISADPTFRPNPNIQYF
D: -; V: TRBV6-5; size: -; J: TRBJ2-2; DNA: TGTGCCAGCAATGCAGCGAACACCGGGGAGCTGTTTTTT; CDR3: CASNAANTGELFF
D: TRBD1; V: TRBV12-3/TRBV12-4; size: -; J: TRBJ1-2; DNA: TGTGCCAGCAGTTACCGGGACAGGGTAATTGGCTACACCTTC; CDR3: CASSYRDRVIGYTF
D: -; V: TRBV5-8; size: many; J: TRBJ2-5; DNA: TGTGCCAGCAGCTTGGTAGGGGGGACCCAGTACTTC; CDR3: CASSLVGGTQYF
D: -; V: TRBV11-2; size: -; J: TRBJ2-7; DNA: TGTGCCAGCAGCTTAAATTCAGGCTTCTACGAGCAGTACTTC; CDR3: CASSLNSGFYEQYF
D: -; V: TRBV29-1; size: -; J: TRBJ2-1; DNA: TGCAGCGTTACTGCCGGCTCCTACAATGAGCAGTTCTTC; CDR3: CSVTAGSYNEQFF
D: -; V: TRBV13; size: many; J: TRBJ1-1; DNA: TGTGCCAGCAGCTTAGAGGCCAGGAGGGAAGCTTTCTTT; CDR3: CASSLEARREAFF
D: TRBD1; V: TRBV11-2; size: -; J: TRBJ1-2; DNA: TGTGCCAGCAGCTTTGACAGGGGAGACTATGGCTACACCTTC; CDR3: CASSFDRGDYGYTF
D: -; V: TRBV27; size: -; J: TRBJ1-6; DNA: TGTGCCAGCAGTTTATCTGAGGCAGGCTATTCACCCCTCCACTTT; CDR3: CASSLSEAGYSPLHF
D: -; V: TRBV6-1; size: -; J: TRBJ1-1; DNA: TGTGCCAGCAGTGAACCGGGGGCGGGAAACACTGAAGCTTTCTTT; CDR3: CASSEPGAGNTEAFF
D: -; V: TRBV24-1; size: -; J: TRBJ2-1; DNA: TGTGCCACCAGTGATTTACCTTTGTACAATGAGCAGTTCTTC; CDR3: CATSDLPLYNEQFF
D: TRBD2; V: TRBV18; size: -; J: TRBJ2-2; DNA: TGTGCCAGCTCGCCGGGACTAGCGGGAACCGGGGAGCTGTTTTTT; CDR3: CASSPGLAGTGELFF
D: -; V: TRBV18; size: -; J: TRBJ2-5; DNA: TGTGCCAGCTCACCTTATCTGGACAGTCAAGAGACCCAGTACTTC; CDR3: CASSPYLDSQETQYF
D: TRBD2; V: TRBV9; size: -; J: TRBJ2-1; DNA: TGTGCCAGCAGCGCAGAGCCGGGACTAGCGGACCGGGGTGAGCAGTTCTTC; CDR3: CASSAEPGLADRGEQFF
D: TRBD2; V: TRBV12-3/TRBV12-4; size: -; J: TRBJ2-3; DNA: TGTGCCAGCAGTCGATCACTAGCGGGCACAGATACGCAGTATTTT; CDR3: CASSRSLAGTDTQYF
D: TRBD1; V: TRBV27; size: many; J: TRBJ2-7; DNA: TGTGCCAGCAGTACCCCACAGGGGGCCTCCTACGAGCAGTACTTC; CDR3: CASSTPQGASYEQYF
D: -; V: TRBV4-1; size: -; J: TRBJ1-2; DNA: TGCGCCAGCAGCCAGGCAGTTTTTTTCAGCGCCTATGGCTACACCTTC; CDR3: CASSQAVFFSAYGYTF
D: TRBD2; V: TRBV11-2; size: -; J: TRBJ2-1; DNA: TGTGCCAGCAGCTCACCAGCCGGGACTAGCCACAATGAGCAGTTCTTC; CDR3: CASSSPAGTSHNEQFF
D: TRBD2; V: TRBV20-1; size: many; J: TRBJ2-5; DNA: TGCAGTGCTAGAGATTCAGCTAGCGGCCAAGAGACCCAGTACTTC; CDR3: CSARDSASGQETQYF
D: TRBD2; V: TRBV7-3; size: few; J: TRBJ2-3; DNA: TGTGCCAGCAGCACTGGACTAGCGGGAGCCGCAGATACGCAGTATTTT; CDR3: CASSTGLAGAADTQYF
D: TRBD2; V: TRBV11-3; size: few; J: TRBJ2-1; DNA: TGTGCCAGCAGCCCATCCCGCGGGAGTTCTGAGCAGTTCTTC; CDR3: CASSPSRGSSEQFF
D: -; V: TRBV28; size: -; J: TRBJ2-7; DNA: TGTGCCAGCAGTTTATCTAGCACAGGATCCTACGAGCAGTACTTC; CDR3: CASSLSSTGSYEQYF
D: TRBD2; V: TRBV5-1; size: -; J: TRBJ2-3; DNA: TGCGCCAGCACCCGGGGGGGGCTCTCAACCACGGATACGCAGTATTTT; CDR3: CASTRGGLSTTDTQYF
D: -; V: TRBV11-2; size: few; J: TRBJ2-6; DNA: TGTGCCAGCAGCCCTTTTGGGGGGGCCTCTGGGGCCAACGTCCTGACTTTC; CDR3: CASSPFGGASGANVLTF
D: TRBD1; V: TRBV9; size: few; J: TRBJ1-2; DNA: TGTGCCAGCAGCCCTTCCCAGGGGGTGGTTCTTGGCTACACCTTC; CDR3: CASSPSQGVVLGYTF
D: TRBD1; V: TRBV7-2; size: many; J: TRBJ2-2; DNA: TGTGCCAGCAGCTGGGACAGGGGGAACACCGGGGAGCTGTTTTTT; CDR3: CASSWDRGNTGELFF
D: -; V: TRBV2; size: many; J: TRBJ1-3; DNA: TGTGCCAGCAGTGAACTGGGCTCTGGAAACACCATATATTTT; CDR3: CASSELGSGNTIYF
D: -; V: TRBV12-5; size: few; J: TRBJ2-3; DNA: TGTGCTAGCCAAGGGTGGAGCACAGATACGCAGTATTTT; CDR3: CASQGWSTDTQYF